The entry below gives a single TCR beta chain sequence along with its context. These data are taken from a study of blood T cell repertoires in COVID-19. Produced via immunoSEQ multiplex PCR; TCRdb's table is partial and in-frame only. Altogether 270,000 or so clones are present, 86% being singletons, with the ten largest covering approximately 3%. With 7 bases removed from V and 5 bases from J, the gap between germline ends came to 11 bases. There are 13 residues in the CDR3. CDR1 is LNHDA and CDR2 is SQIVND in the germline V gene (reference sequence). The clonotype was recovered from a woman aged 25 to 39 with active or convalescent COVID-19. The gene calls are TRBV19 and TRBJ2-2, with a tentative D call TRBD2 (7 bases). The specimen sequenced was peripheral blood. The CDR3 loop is CASKAGQTGELFF. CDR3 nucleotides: TGTGCCAGTAAAGCGGGACAAACCGGGGAGCTGTTTTTT.